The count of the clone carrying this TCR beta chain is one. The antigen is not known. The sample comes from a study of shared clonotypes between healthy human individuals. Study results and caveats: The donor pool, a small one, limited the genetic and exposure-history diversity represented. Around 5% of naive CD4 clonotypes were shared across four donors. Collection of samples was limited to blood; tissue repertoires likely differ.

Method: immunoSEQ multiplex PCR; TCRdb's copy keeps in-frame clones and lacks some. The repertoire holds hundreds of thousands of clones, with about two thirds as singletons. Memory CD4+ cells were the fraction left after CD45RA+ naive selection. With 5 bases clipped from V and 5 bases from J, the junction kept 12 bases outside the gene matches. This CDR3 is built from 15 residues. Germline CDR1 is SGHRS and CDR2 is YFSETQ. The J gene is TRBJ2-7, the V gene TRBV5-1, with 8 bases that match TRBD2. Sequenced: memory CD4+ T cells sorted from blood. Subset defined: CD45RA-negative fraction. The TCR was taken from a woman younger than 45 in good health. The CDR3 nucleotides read TGCGCCAGCAGACCCTCCGGGACTAGTGGCAACGAGCAGTACTTC. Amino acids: CASRPSGTSGNEQYF. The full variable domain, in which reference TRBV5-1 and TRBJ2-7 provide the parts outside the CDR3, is KAGVTQTPRYLIKTRGQQVTLSCSPISGHRSVSWYQQTPGQGLQFLFEYFSETQRNKGNFPGRFSGRQFSNSRSEMNVSTLELGDSALYLCASRPSGTSGNEQYFGPGTRLTVT.